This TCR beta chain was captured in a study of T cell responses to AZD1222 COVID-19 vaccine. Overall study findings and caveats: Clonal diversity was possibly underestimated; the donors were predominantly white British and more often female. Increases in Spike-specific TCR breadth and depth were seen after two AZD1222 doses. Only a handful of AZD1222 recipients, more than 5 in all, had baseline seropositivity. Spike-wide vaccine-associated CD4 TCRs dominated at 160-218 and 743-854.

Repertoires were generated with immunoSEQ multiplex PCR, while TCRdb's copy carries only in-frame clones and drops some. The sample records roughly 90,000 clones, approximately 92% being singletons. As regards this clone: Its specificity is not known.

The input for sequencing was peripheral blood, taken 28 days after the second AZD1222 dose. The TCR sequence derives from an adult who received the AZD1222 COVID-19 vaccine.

In DNA form, the CDR3 reads TGCGCCAGCAGAGTCGGGGCACAGACCTACAATGAGCAGTTCTTC. Encoded protein: CASRVGAQTYNEQFF. This rearrangement joins TRBV5-1 to TRBJ2-1; the D call may be TRBD1 or TRBD2 (5 bases each). Trimming left V 5 bases short and J 2 bases short, with 14 bases between. Germline V gives CDR1 SGHRS, CDR2 YFSETQ. CDR3 size: 15 residues.